The text below deals with one T cell receptor (beta chain). Its antigen is not yet known. No much larger clone is present one base from it, and per-base qualities are unavailable. Using the deep immunoSEQ assay, TCR CDR3 regions were amplified from genomic DNA by multiplex PCR. For each cell subset, the extracted genomic DNA was distributed evenly across all wells of several immunoSEQ 96-well plates, and each plate served as one replicate. For unsorted PBMC, each replicate PCR was loaded with about 300 ng genomic DNA, equivalent to roughly 31,000 T cell genomes. Unsorted PBMC genomic DNA was sequenced across ten immunoSEQ deep assay plates. Purified libraries were measured with a Qubit 3.0 fluorometer, size-checked on a Bioanalyzer 2100, and measured again with the KAPA Library Quantification kit. Every immunoSEQ 96-well plate was sequenced on a separate single-read 150-cycle Illumina NextSeq 550 flow cell. Turning to the authors' computational methods: Because only junctional sequences without quality scores were contained in the immunoSEQ output, filtering matching that applied to full-length reads could not be performed. To assign V/J genes and CDR3, sequences were annotated against IMGT germline references using PyIR, a Python wrapper for IgBLAST v1.9. Reads with weak V/J assignments (E-value above 1e-6), missing CDR3, stop codons, out-of-frame junctions, or ambiguous translated residues were removed. V3J clonotypes were defined as sequences sharing an identical inferred V gene, J gene, and CDR3 amino acid sequence. Percentage overlap between repertoires was calculated by dividing the number of shared unique clonotypes by the size of the smaller repertoire. Three approaches were used to assess repertoire richness: RTK rarefaction, the Chao1 estimator, and Recon v2.1 estimates of unobserved clonotypes. Here the immuneACCESS table is served through TCRdb, limited to in-frame sequences with V and J called. Missing clones are a known gap in these copies; in checked studies unresolved V genes cover under half, and the rest lacks a known reason. The DNA was the basis for D and trimming; V, J and clone size are from that table. The sample yields about 490,000 clones; 76% were counted once. The ten largest clones capture 13% of the sample.

The sample belongs to a study of shared clonotypes between healthy human individuals (dated by TCRdb to the early 2020s). A note on the overall study: A few men and a couple of women, aged 18 to 49 years, made up the cohort. To estimate repertoire size and how much clonotype sharing occurs between individuals, the study deeply sequenced the blood TCR repertoires of roughly 5 healthy adults. To increase sequencing depth and limit assay-specific biases, TCR repertoire library preparation and sequencing were carried out by different laboratories using diverse techniques. Per donor, leukapheresis produced somewhere between about 0.8 and 9 billion PBMCs. Overall results and qualifications from the work: Pairwise subsampling indicated that sequencing depth was expected to affect the degree of clonotype sharing among donors. Sampling was limited to blood, and TCR repertoires in tissue likely differ from TCR repertoires in blood. Because the study included only a small number of donors, the genetic and exposure-history diversity represented was limited.

V and J lose 2 bases and 7 bases, and a span of 21 bases separates them. Including the terminal cysteine and phenylalanine, the CDR3 comprises 16 residues. The read is trimmed to its CDR3 DNA, 48 bases read in frame from base 1. The germline V gene gives CDR1 as MGHRA and CDR2 as YSYEKL. The donors were healthy, HIV-negative adults with no recently reported acute infections or vaccinations. Every donor was a Caucasian adult living in Nashville, Tennessee, USA. For unsorted samples, approximately 89 million PBMCs were counted, and genomic DNA was extracted using the QIAamp DNA Blood Mini kit. Blood was obtained by leukapheresis, after which PBMCs were separated by Ficoll-Histopaque density gradient centrifugation and cryopreserved in liquid nitrogen vapor phase.

This chain joins TRBV4-1 to TRBJ2-7; the D call is possibly TRBD1 or TRBD2, each sharing 5 bases. This receptor was identified in a woman between 40 and 55 years old in good health. Some clones in this sample may be carry-over from other donors' samples. The sample consisted of PBMCs. The CDR3 here reads CASSQSLPGPMYEQYF. Read as DNA, the sequence is TGCGCCAGCAGCCAATCCTTACCGGGGCCGATGTATGAGCAGTACTTC.